These 22 T cell receptor beta chains share one sample of origin, sequenced in a study of early T cells in non-severe SARS-CoV-2 infection. TCRdb reprocessed the 5' RACE reads via MiXCR and lists one record per CDR3 protein. Of tens of thousands of distinct CDR3 sequences listed, more than 5% are singletons. Sequencing was carried out using whole blood. The receptors here all came from an adult who was a healthcare worker with PCR-confirmed SARS-CoV-2 infection or an uninfected control (not recorded which).

This clonotype was picked up many times. In DNA form, the CDR3 reads TGCAGCGTTGCCCGGGCGACAACTAATGAAAAACTGTTTTTT. It yields the protein CSVARATTNEKLFF. The chain employs TRBV29-1 and TRBJ1-4; no firm D call. CDR1 and CDR2 (germline): SQVTM, ANQGSEA. Trimming left V 4 bases short and J 0 bases short, with 9 bases between. There are 14 residues in the CDR3.

This clonotype showed up many times. V is TRBV6-1 and J is TRBJ1-1; 7 nucleotides line up with TRBD1. V lost 2 bases and J lost 1; bases outside the gene matches: 4. CDR3 length: 15 amino acids. Germline CDR1 and CDR2: MNHNS and SASEGT. The CDR3 coding sequence is TGTGCCAGCAGTGAAAGGGACAGATCGAACACTGAAGCTTTCTTT. Amino acids: CASSERDRSNTEAFF.

The chain joins TRBV3-1 to TRBJ2-3, with TRBD2 matching over 9 bases. The CDR3 totals 14 residues. J gave up 4 bases and V 4 bases, and 3 bases lay outside the gene matches. Germline V gives CDR1 LGHDT, CDR2 YNNKEL (reference sequence). Here the CDR3 reads CASSPQRGADTQYF. As DNA, the CDR3 is TGTGCCAGCAGCCCTCAGCGGGGGGCAGATACGCAGTATTTT.

This clonotype was observed a handful of times. The rearrangement uses TRBV28 and TRBJ2-7; tentatively, D is TRBD2 (5 bases). The germline V and J ends were trimmed by 5 bases and 3 bases, with 11 bases remaining between them. The CDR3 spans 13 residues. Germline values: CDR1 MDHEN, CDR2 SYDVKM. As DNA, the CDR3 is TGTGCCAGCAGTGTCGGGGTAGGCTACGAGCAGTACTTC. Translated, it gives CASSVGVGYEQYF. Drawing the rest from reference TRBV28 and TRBJ2-7, the complete variable domain is DVKVTQSSRYLVKRTGEKVFLECVQDMDHENMFWYRQDPGLGLRLIYFSYDVKMKEKGDIPEGYSVSREKKERFSLILESASTNQTSMYLCASSVGVGYEQYFGPGTRLTVT.

The J gene is TRBJ2-6, the V gene TRBV7-2; TRBD1 aligns across 8 bases. V lost 6 bases, J lost 4 bases, and 2 bases stayed unmatched. Germline CDR1 is SGHTA and CDR2 is FQGNSA. This CDR3 is 14 amino acids long. CDR3 sequence reads: CASSQGAGANVLTF. CDR3 DNA sequence: TGTGCCAGCAGTCAGGGGGCCGGGGCCAACGTCCTGACTTTC.

V and J are TRBV5-1 and TRBJ2-1, with D possibly being TRBD1 or TRBD2 (6 bases each). V was cut by 0 bases and J by 9 bases, with 13 bases left in between. The CDR3 totals 14 residues. Germline V gives CDR1 SGHRS, CDR2 YFSETQ. CDR3 nucleotide sequence: TGCGCCAGCAGCTTGGGACGGGGGCTCGGTGAGCAGTTCTTC. Its translation is CASSLGRGLGEQFF.

V is TRBV7-2 and J is TRBJ2-7, with TRBD1 matching 7 bases. The junction had 6 bases not matched to a gene; V was cut back by 5 bases and J by 2 bases. Per germline, CDR1 SGHTA and CDR2 FQGNSA. The CDR3 extends over 14 amino acids. DNA for the CDR3: TGTGCCAGCAGCGCGACGGGACAGACCTACGAGCAGTACTTC. The encoded protein is CASSATGQTYEQYF.

This clonotype has a handful of counts. The V and J genes are TRBV6-2 or TRBV6-3 and TRBJ2-2; maybe TRBD1 (6 bases). The germline gives CDR1 MNHEY, CDR2 SVGEGT. The CDR3 loop spans 17 amino acids. Trimming took off 6 bases at V and 3 bases at J, with 20 bases between the two ends. The CDR3 DNA sequence: TGTGCCAGCAGCTCCTCGGGGACACACGGGGACACCGGGGAGCTGTTTTTT. Amino acids: CASSSSGTHGDTGELFF.

Many counts were recorded for this clonotype. The chain links TRBV29-1 to TRBJ2-3, with D possibly TRBD2 on 6 matching bases. V dropped 4 bases and J dropped 3 bases, with 11 bases sitting between them. Germline V CDR1 and CDR2: SQVTM, ANQGSEA. The CDR3 has 13 residues. This CDR3 is CSVAAGSTDTQYF. CDR3 coding DNA: TGCAGCGTTGCGGCGGGGAGTACAGATACGCAGTATTTT.

This clonotype was seen ten or more times. The chain uses TRBV25-1 and TRBJ2-3; unclear D gene. The V end lost 3 bases, the J end lost 0 bases, and 7 bases lay between the germline ends. CDR3 length: 14 amino acids. Germline V lookup: CDR1 MGHDK, CDR2 SYGVNS. This CDR3 is CASSDRPSTDTQYF. Here the CDR3 DNA reads TGTGCCAGCAGTGACCGTCCCAGCACAGATACGCAGTATTTT.

Note on this clonotype: One base away lies a much larger clone, so this may be a sequencing read error. The chain couples TRBV28 to TRBJ1-5, with 8 bases that match TRBD1. Germline CDR1 is MDHEN and CDR2 is SYDVKM. The CDR3 loop spans 14 amino acids. V shed 6 bases and J 5 bases; nucleotides not matched to a gene: 6. Here the CDR3 DNA reads TGTGCCAGCAGCCATTGGGGACAGGATCAGCCCCAGCATTTT. Protein sequence: CASSHWGQDQPQHF.

The sample holds many counts of this clonotype. The J gene is TRBJ2-3, the V gene TRBV28; D is unresolved. This CDR3 is built from 14 residues. CDR1 is MDHEN and CDR2 is SYDVKM in the germline V gene. The germline V and J ends were trimmed by 2 bases and 5 bases, with 11 bases remaining between them. This chain's CDR3 is CASSLNLQLDTQYF. CDR3 nucleotides: TGTGCCAGCAGTTTAAACCTACAGTTAGATACGCAGTATTTT.

At least ten counts were recorded for this clonotype. The chain recombines TRBV21-1 with TRBJ1-2. TRBV21-1 is described as a pseudogene. The CDR3 covers 13 residues. The CDR3 DNA is TGTGCCAGCAGCAATTCACCGTGCTATGGCTACACCTTC. This translates into CASSNSPCYGYTF.

This clonotype was counted between two and nine times. The J gene is TRBJ2-5, the V gene TRBV29-1; D possibly corresponds to TRBD1 (6 bases). The CDR3 contains 13 residues. Germline-derived CDR1 and CDR2 are SQVTM and ANQGSEA. Trimming took 7 bases from V and 11 from J, leaving 23 bases between them. CDR3: CSAGPGHQDIQYF. The CDR3 nucleotides read TGCAGCGCAGGACCGGGACACCAAGATATTCAGTACTTC. The full variable domain, with the rest looked up from reference TRBV29-1 and TRBJ2-5, is SAVISQKPSRDICQRGTSLTIQCQVDSQVTMMFWYRQQPGQSLTLIATANQGSEATYESGFVIDKFPISRPNLTFSTLTVSNMSPEDSSIYLCSAGPGHQDIQYFGPGTRLLVL.

This clonotype occurred many times. The J gene is TRBJ2-5, the V gene TRBV29-1; 7 bases map to TRBD1. The CDR3 extends over 14 amino acids. Germline loops: CDR1 SQVTM, CDR2 ANQGSEA. The V gene end was trimmed by 3 bases and the J gene end by 5 bases; junction bases not matched to a gene: 9. The CDR3 is CSVDPRQGIETQYF. The CDR3 DNA sequence: TGCAGCGTTGACCCGCGACAGGGAATCGAGACCCAGTACTTC.

This clonotype showed up many times. The chain employs TRBV12-3 or TRBV12-4 and TRBJ1-4; 12 positions agree with TRBD1. V shed 4 bases, J shed 8 bases, and the junction held 5 bases outside the gene matches. This CDR3 region has 15 residues. DNA of the CDR3: TGTGCCAGCAGTTCCGGGACAGGGGGCCGGGAAAAACTGTTTTTT. Its protein is CASSSGTGGREKLFF.

This sequence joins TRBV6-2 or TRBV6-3 and TRBJ1-1; D is uncertain. CDR3 length: 13 residues. Between the trimmed V and J ends, which lost 4 bases and 1 base, there was a span of 7 bases. Germline assignment: CDR1 MNHEY and CDR2 SVGEGT. CDR3 sequence reads: CASSWERNTEAFF. DNA for the CDR3: TGTGCCAGCAGTTGGGAGAGGAACACTGAAGCTTTCTTT.

Many counts were recorded for this clonotype. The chain combines TRBV29-1 with TRBJ1-4; 8 positions match TRBD1. With 4 bases clipped from V and 7 bases from J, the junction kept 11 bases outside the gene matches. Germline loops: CDR1 SQVTM, CDR2 ANQGSEA. This CDR3 region has 15 residues. CDR3 DNA: TGCAGCGTTGCCCTAATCGGGACAGGAGGTGAAAAACTGTTTTTT. It yields the protein CSVALIGTGGEKLFF.

The chain is built from TRBV20-1 and TRBJ2-5; TRBD1 matches at 7 bases. The ends lost 3 bases at V and 4 bases at J; junction bases unmatched: 5. The CDR3 consists of 13 residues. The germline V gene has CDR1 DFQATT and CDR2 SNEGSKA (reference sequence). CDR3 amino acids: CSARGDRVETQYF. The CDR3 DNA is TGCAGTGCTAGGGGGGACAGAGTAGAGACCCAGTACTTC.

This clonotype was observed a few times. The chain joins TRBV11-2 to TRBJ1-1; D remains ambiguous. The germline V gene has CDR1 SGHAT and CDR2 FQNNGV. The CDR3 is 12 residues long. V dropped 3 bases and J dropped 5 bases, with 7 bases sitting between them. The CDR3 here is CASSLTRTEAFF. The CDR3 DNA reads TGTGCCAGCAGCTTGACAAGAACTGAAGCTTTCTTT. Looking up the rest from reference TRBV11-2 and TRBJ1-1 gives the full variable domain: EAGVAQSPRYKIIEKRQSVAFWCNPISGHATLYWYQQILGQGPKLLIQFQNNGVVDDSQLPKDRFSAERLKGVDSTLKIQPAKLEDSAVYLCASSLTRTEAFFGQGTRLTVV.

This clonotype was seen many times. The V and J genes are TRBV19 and TRBJ1-2; D is uncertain. Deletions cut 3 bases from V and 7 bases from J, with 15 bases between. The CDR3 spans 14 residues. Germline-derived CDR1 and CDR2 are LNHDA and SQIVND (reference sequence). CDR3 in DNA: TGTGCCAGTAGTATTTCGGCAGCTTCCTCTGGCTACACCTTC. Translating gives CASSISAASSGYTF.

The chain combines TRBV18 with TRBJ2-1; no clear D gene. CDR1 is KGHSH, CDR2 LQKENI, per germline. V was trimmed by 4 bases and J by 5 bases, leaving 9 bases between them. The CDR3 totals 13 residues. This chain's CDR3 is CASSLSADNEQFF. The CDR3 DNA sequence: TGTGCCAGCTCACTCTCAGCCGACAATGAGCAGTTCTTC.